The 14 T cell receptor beta chains listed next were all sequenced from one sample in a study of spatial heterogeneity in lung cancer. The study, taken as a whole, reports: For expanded intratumoral alpha and beta TCRs, counts tracked tumor mutation counts.

Time point specified: sample taken at primary tumor resection. For these receptors, no antigen is known. TCRdb itself ran the 5' RACE reads through MiXCR, one entry per CDR3 protein. The table has about 12,000 distinct CDR3 sequences, 4.5% to 5.5% seen once. The sequenced sample was lung tumor tissue, obtained at surgery. These TCRs come from a male donor with early-stage non-small cell lung cancer.

This clonotype was observed at least ten times. This sequence joins TRBV18 and TRBJ1-2, with D maybe TRBD1 (5 bases). This CDR3 has 16 residues. Per germline, CDR1 KGHSH and CDR2 LQKENI. Trimming shortened V by 0 bases and J by 0 bases, and 11 bases separated the two germline ends. CDR3 amino acids: CASSPPLWGTNYGYTF. The CDR3 nucleotides are TGTGCCAGCTCACCACCGTTGTGGGGCACTAACTATGGCTACACCTTC.

Here the CDR3 reads CSARDGGIYQETQYF. DNA for the CDR3: TGCAGTGCTAGAGATGGGGGTATCTACCAAGAGACCCAGTACTTC. This sequence joins TRBV20-1 and TRBJ2-5, with D perhaps assigned TRBD1 or TRBD2 (5 bases each). The germline CDR1 and CDR2 sequences are DFQATT and SNEGSKA (reference sequence). Between the trimmed V and J ends, which lost 0 bases and 0 bases, there was a span of 11 bases. The CDR3 spans 15 residues.

This clonotype was seen at least ten times. CDR3 protein: CASSFRDRVSSNEKLFF. CDR3 DNA sequence: TGCGCCAGCAGCTTCCGGGACAGGGTTTCATCTAATGAAAAACTGTTTTTT. The gene calls are TRBV5-1 and TRBJ1-4; 9 bases agree with TRBD1. After removal of 2 bases from V and 3 bases from J, the junction contained 8 bases not matched to a gene. CDR3 length: 17 residues. Per the germline V gene, CDR1 is SGHRS and CDR2 is YFSETQ.

This clonotype occurred many times. The rearrangement uses TRBV28 and TRBJ1-2; TRBD1 matches 9 bases. The CDR3 totals 17 residues. J gave up 4 bases and V 5 bases, and 14 bases lay outside the gene matches. Germline CDR1 reads MDHEN; CDR2 reads SYDVKM. CDR3 loop: CASSGPGTGRKGYGYTF. CDR3 DNA: TGTGCCAGCAGTGGTCCCGGGACAGGGAGGAAGGGCTATGGCTACACCTTC.

The table lists this clonotype with a few counts. This rearrangement joins TRBV20-1 to TRBJ2-1, with 13 bases fitting TRBD2. Losses at the gene ends were 6 bases for V and 12 bases for J; bases not matched to a gene: 11. CDR3 size: 14 residues. Germline CDR1 DFQATT, CDR2 SNEGSKA (reference sequence). For the CDR3, the DNA is TGCAGTGCGGAGGGGACTAGCGGGGAGATTGGGCAGTTCTTC. Amino acid sequence: CSAEGTSGEIGQFF.

The table lists this clonotype with many counts. This chain connects TRBV7-2 to TRBJ2-5; D gene ambiguous. The germline CDR1 and CDR2 sequences are SGHTA and FQGNSA. Trimming stripped 3 bases from V and 2 bases from J, with 7 bases between. The CDR3 has 13 residues. The CDR3 nucleotides read TGTGCCAGCAGCTTGCGGAGACAAGAGACCCAGTACTTC. It translates to CASSLRRQETQYF.

The table lists this clonotype with many counts. The junction differs from germline at one of its ends, possibly a read error. This sequence joins TRBV7-7 and TRBJ2-2, with TRBD1 as a possible D gene (6 bases). Germline CDR1 is SSHAT and CDR2 is FNYEAQ (reference sequence). This CDR3 region has 16 residues. The CDR3 is CASSSMPGQNTGELFF. The DNA for the CDR3 is TGTGCTAGCAGTAGTATGCCGGGACAGAACACCGGGGAGCTGTTTTTT.

The V call is TRBV12-3 or TRBV12-4, the J call TRBJ1-3; 7 positions agree with TRBD1. CDR3 length: 16 residues. This chain's CDR3 is CANHTGQYCSGNTIYF. The CDR3 DNA follows: TGTGCTAACCACACGGGACAGTATTGCTCTGGAAACACCATATATTTT.

This clonotype was counted many times. The chain couples TRBV5-1 to TRBJ2-3; D is perhaps TRBD1 (6 bases). The germline V and J ends were trimmed by 0 bases and 2 bases, with 16 bases remaining between them. CDR3 length: 17 residues. Germline assignment: CDR1 SGHRS and CDR2 YFSETQ. DNA for the CDR3: TGCGCCAGCAGCTTGGCGTGGACAGTCCTACTCACAGATACGCAGTATTTT. This gives the protein CASSLAWTVLLTDTQYF.

This clonotype was counted many times. The gene calls are TRBV6-1 and TRBJ1-2, with D tentatively TRBD1 (6 bases). Trimming took off 0 bases at V and 6 bases at J, with 20 bases between the two ends. Germline CDR1 MNHNS, CDR2 SASEGT. The CDR3 contains 17 residues. CDR3 sequence: CASSEAPFEGVVNGYTF. For the CDR3, the DNA is TGTGCCAGCAGTGAAGCCCCCTTTGAGGGGGTAGTTAATGGCTACACCTTC.

This clonotype was detected ten times or more. The chain uses TRBV6-2 or TRBV6-3 and TRBJ2-7, with TRBD1 identical over 9 bases. Germline assignment: CDR1 MNHEY and CDR2 SVGEGT. With V trimmed by 5 bases and J by 6 bases, 14 bases remained unmatched. The CDR3 has 16 amino acids. The CDR3 coding sequence is TGTGCCAGCAGTGCCGTGGGGACAGGGAGAGCGAGCGAGCAGTACTTC. Amino acid sequence: CASSAVGTGRASEQYF.

The table lists this clonotype with a few counts. The gene calls are TRBV11-2 and TRBJ1-1; D is possibly TRBD1 (5 bases). The germline gives CDR1 SGHAT, CDR2 FQNNGV. This CDR3 comprises 15 residues. V was trimmed by 2 bases and J by 1 base, leaving 11 bases between them. The CDR3, as DNA: TGTGCCAGCAGCTTACAGGGTCCCTCGAACACTGAAGCTTTCTTT. This gives the protein CASSLQGPSNTEAFF.

This clonotype was seen ten or more times. This chain links TRBV19 with TRBJ1-1; weak D call: TRBD1 (5 bases). Trimming removed 3 bases at V and 0 bases at J, with 11 bases between. Per germline, CDR1 LNHDA and CDR2 SQIVND (reference sequence). This CDR3 comprises 15 residues. The CDR3 protein is CASSMWGGLNTEAFF. CDR3 bases: TGTGCCAGTAGTATGTGGGGCGGATTGAACACTGAAGCTTTCTTT.

This clonotype is termed medium-sized. The chain combines TRBV20-1 with TRBJ2-1; D call uncertain. V gave up 0 bases and J gave up 0 bases, with 9 bases separating them. Germline CDR1 is DFQATT and CDR2 is SNEGSKA (reference sequence). The CDR3 is made up of 15 amino acids. The CDR3 sequence: CSARDLSRSYNEQFF. In DNA form, the CDR3 reads TGCAGTGCTAGAGATCTCAGTCGCTCCTACAATGAGCAGTTCTTC.